The 18 T cell receptor beta chains given below trace back to one sample, sequenced in a study of PD-1 blockade in classical Hodgkin lymphoma. Every patient relapsed after autologous stem cell transplantation, and brentuximab vedotin exposure varied. Sequenced by immunoSEQ multiplex PCR; TCRdb stores in-frame clones only, minus some. The profile shows tens of thousands of clones, around four fifths of them singletons. The specimen comprised peripheral blood mononuclear cells (PBMCs), sampled at baseline. The receptors derive from a human donor with classical Hodgkin lymphoma.

This clone occurred a few times. V usage is TRBV6-1 and J usage is TRBJ1-1; D unresolved. The CDR3 runs 15 residues. CDR1 is MNHNS and CDR2 is SASEGT in the germline V gene. Trimming shortened V by 2 bases and J by 5 bases, and 15 bases separated the two germline ends. CDR3 DNA: TGTGCCAGCAGTGAATTAATGGACGGTGGGACTGAAGCTTTCTTT. It codes for CASSELMDGGTEAFF.

This chain uses TRBV4-1 with TRBJ2-5; tentatively, D is TRBD1 (6 bases). The CDR3 runs 16 residues. CDR1 is MGHRA and CDR2 is YSYEKL in the germline V gene. V lost 0 bases and J 1 base, leaving 12 bases between the germline ends. CDR3 sequence (DNA): TGCGCCAGCAGCCAAGATTTCACAGGGCGCCAAGAGACCCAGTACTTC. As protein: CASSQDFTGRQETQYF.

This clone was seen only a few times. The chain is built from TRBV27 and TRBJ2-5; D is perhaps TRBD1 (5 bases). Germline CDR1 and CDR2: MNHEY and SMNVEV (reference sequence). The CDR3 extends over 13 amino acids. The V gene lost 3 bases and the J gene lost 3 bases, with 8 bases spanning the gap. CDR3 DNA sequence: TGTGCCAGCAGTTTTGGGGCCAAAGAGACCCAGTACTTC. This sequence encodes CASSFGAKETQYF.

V usage is TRBV12-5 and J usage is TRBJ2-3; tentative D call: TRBD1 (6 bases). The CDR3 is made up of 14 amino acids. The germline V gene encodes CDR1 LGHNT and CDR2 FRNRAP. With 5 bases removed from V and 3 bases from J, the gap between germline ends came to 12 bases. CDR3 in amino acids: CASGPPTGTDTQYF. The CDR3, as DNA: TGTGCTAGTGGTCCCCCCACAGGGACAGATACGCAGTATTTT.

V usage is TRBV7-9 and J usage is TRBJ2-7; D not certain. CDR1 and CDR2 from the germline V gene are SEHNR and FQNEAQ (reference sequence). V was shortened by 2 bases and J by 2 bases, with 10 bases between the two germline ends. The CDR3 runs to 14 residues. This chain's CDR3 is CASSLLPMTYEQYF. Written as DNA, the CDR3 is TGTGCCAGCAGCTTACTCCCCATGACCTACGAGCAGTACTTC. Full variable domain (rest looked up from reference TRBV7-9 and TRBJ2-7): DTGVSQNPRHKITKRGQNVTFRCDPISEHNRLYWYRQTLGQGPEFLTYFQNEAQLEKSRLLSDRFSAERPKGSFSTLEIQRTEQGDSAMYLCASSLLPMTYEQYFGPGTRLTVT.

This clone occurred once. V gene TRBV29-1 combines with J gene TRBJ2-3; D gene unclear. Trimming pared 4 bases from V and 3 bases from J, leaving 11 bases between. Germline CDR1 and CDR2: SQVTM and ANQGSEA. The length of the CDR3 is 13 residues. CDR3 loop: CSVVKTGTDTQYF. For the CDR3, the DNA is TGCAGCGTTGTGAAGACCGGGACAGATACGCAGTATTTT.

The chain combines TRBV25-1 with TRBJ1-3, with 7 bases aligning to TRBD1. The V gene's germline CDR1 is MGHDK and CDR2 SYGVNS. V lost 1 base to trimming and J lost 3 bases; unmatched junction nucleotides: 6. This CDR3 spans 16 amino acids. CDR3 sequence reads: CASSEWGRGIGNTIYF. Here the CDR3 DNA reads TGTGCCAGCAGTGAATGGGGCAGGGGGATTGGAAACACCATATATTTT.

This chain connects TRBV5-6 to TRBJ1-1; TRBD1 matches 7 bases. Trimming at V came to 6 bases and at J to 1 base, leaving 12 bases not matched to a gene. The length of the CDR3 is 16 residues. The V gene's germline CDR1 is SGHDT and CDR2 YYEEEE. CDR3 amino acids: CASNEQGIRENTEAFF. CDR3 bases: TGTGCCAGCAACGAACAGGGGATTCGCGAGAACACTGAAGCTTTCTTT.

This chain links TRBV5-1 with TRBJ1-2; 12 bases map to TRBD1. From germline, CDR1 is SGHRS and CDR2 YFSETQ. Trimming cost V 5 bases and J 4 bases; bases outside gene matches: 9. This CDR3 region has 16 residues. The CDR3 spells CASRKGQGAVVYGYTF. DNA for the CDR3: TGCGCCAGCAGGAAGGGACAGGGGGCTGTAGTCTATGGCTACACCTTC.

V usage is TRBV18 and J usage is TRBJ1-6; no firm D call. Germline CDR1 and CDR2: KGHSH and LQKENI. V was clipped by 5 bases and J by 5 bases, with 10 bases between them. This CDR3 has 14 residues. The CDR3 sequence is CASSEHGNNSPLHF. The CDR3 DNA reads TGTGCCAGCTCAGAACACGGAAATAATTCACCCCTCCACTTT.

This rearrangement joins TRBV5-5 to TRBJ1-2, with 9 bases lining up with TRBD1. The V and J ends lost 4 bases and 2 bases, in that order; junction bases with no gene match: 6. Germline lookup yields CDR1 SGHKS and CDR2 YYEKEE (reference sequence). The CDR3 has 15 residues. The CDR3 DNA follows: TGTGCCAGCAGCAACCCGGGACAGGGAAACTATGGCTACACCTTC. Its protein product is CASSNPGQGNYGYTF. The full variable domain, rest sourced from reference TRBV5-5 and TRBJ1-2, is DAGVTQSPTHLIKTRGQQVTLRCSPISGHKSVSWYQQVLGQGPQFIFQYYEKEERGRGNFPDRFSARQFPNYSSELNVNALLLGDSALYLCASSNPGQGNYGYTFGSGTRLTVV.

V is TRBV7-2 and J is TRBJ2-1; D not certain. CDR3 length equals 13 residues. Germline CDR1 and CDR2: SGHTA and FQGNSA. The germline V and J ends were trimmed by 5 bases and 7 bases, with 12 bases remaining between them. The CDR3 here is CASSPQEWNEQFF. The CDR3 DNA is TGTGCCAGCAGCCCCCAAGAGTGGAATGAGCAGTTCTTC.

The rearrangement links TRBV19 to TRBJ1-3; the match to TRBD1 covers 9 bases. After removal of 6 bases from V and 2 bases from J, the junction contained 8 bases not matched to a gene. The length of the CDR3 is 16 residues. Germline V gene data show CDR1 as LNHDA and CDR2 as SQIVND (reference sequence). The CDR3 DNA sequence: TGTGCCAGTAGGACAGGGGGAACTGAGGCTGGAAACACCATATATTTT. It yields the protein CASRTGGTEAGNTIYF.

The CDR3 DNA follows: TGTGCCATCAGCGGTTCCTACGAGCAGTACTTC. Its translation: CAISGSYEQYF. V usage is TRBV10-3 and J usage is TRBJ2-7, with unresolved D. Germline values: CDR1 ENHRY, CDR2 SYGVKD. The V end lost 6 bases, the J end lost 1 base, and 4 bases lay between the germline ends. The CDR3 extends over 11 amino acids.

This chain uses TRBV6-1 with TRBJ1-2; D is possibly TRBD1 (6 bases). V lost 7 bases and J lost 7, with 19 bases in between. The CDR3 is made up of 14 amino acids. CDR1 and CDR2 from the germline V gene are MNHNS and SASEGT. CDR3 loop: CASNPSGGLSGYTF. In DNA, the CDR3 is TGTGCCAGCAACCCCTCGGGGGGGCTTAGTGGCTACACCTTC.

This chain uses TRBV4-3 with TRBJ2-7, with 10 bases lining up with TRBD1. Germline lookup yields CDR1 LGHNA and CDR2 YSLEER. J lost 3 bases, V lost 4 bases, and 12 bases had no gene match. This CDR3 is built from 17 residues. CDR3 in amino acids: CASSLFFTGTGVYEQYF. CDR3 DNA sequence: TGCGCCAGCAGCCTCTTTTTTACCGGGACAGGGGTCTACGAGCAGTACTTC.

Comment on this clone: The junction differs from germline at one of its ends, possibly a read error. V usage is TRBV6-5 and J usage is TRBJ2-7; tentative D call: TRBD2 (6 bases). CDR3 length: 13 amino acids. Germline CDR1 reads MNHEY; CDR2 reads SVGAGI. CDR3 residues: CASSYDAGRREDF. The CDR3 region has the DNA TGTGCCAGCAGTTACGATGCCGGTCGGCGGGAAGACTTC.

The chain uses TRBV6-1 and TRBJ2-2; D unclear. Trimming took 2 bases from V and 5 from J, leaving 9 bases between them. Germline-derived CDR1 and CDR2 are MNHNS and SASEGT. There are 14 residues in the CDR3. The CDR3 DNA follows: TGTGCCAGCAGTGAATCCCTCGTTACCGGGGAGCTGTTTTTT. It translates to CASSESLVTGELFF.